This entry lists 17 T cell receptor beta chains sequenced from one sample in a study of Ad26.COV2.S vaccination and SARS-CoV-2 variants. Generated by immunoSEQ multiplex PCR, the TCRdb table keeps only in-frame clones and is missing some. The data show approximately 400,000 clones, with about 91% seen just once and 3.9% held by the top ten. Sample: peripheral blood, taken after recovery from COVID-19. The receptors were gathered from a human donor who had recovered from COVID-19.

This chain connects TRBV5-6 to TRBJ1-2, with unresolved D. V lost 4 bases and J 8 bases, leaving 24 bases between the germline ends. The length of the CDR3 is 16 residues. Germline-derived CDR1 and CDR2 are SGHDT and YYEEEE. Here the CDR3 reads CASSHNPGFFRIGYTF. The CDR3 nucleotides are TGTGCCAGCAGCCACAATCCGGGGTTTTTTCGAATCGGCTACACCTTC.

This chain connects TRBV5-5 to TRBJ2-4; D may correspond to TRBD1 or TRBD2 (5 bases each). CDR1 is SGHKS, CDR2 YYEKEE, per germline (reference sequence). The CDR3 spans 14 residues. V lost 3 bases, J lost 0 bases, and 7 bases lay in between. CDR3 bases: TGTGCCAGCAGCTCCGGGACAGCCAAAAACATTCAGTACTTC. Protein product: CASSSGTAKNIQYF.

This rearrangement joins TRBV5-1 to TRBJ1-5; 8 bases fit TRBD1. This CDR3 has 15 residues. The V gene's germline CDR1 is SGHRS and CDR2 YFSETQ. The V segment lost 3 bases and the J segment 4 bases; nucleotides outside the gene matches: 6. The chain's CDR3 is CASSSGTGSNQPQHF. The CDR3 DNA reads as TGCGCCAGCAGCTCCGGGACAGGCTCAAATCAGCCCCAGCATTTT.

Comment on this clone: This sample includes further DNA sequences coding for the same CDR3. The genes are TRBV19 and TRBJ2-7, with D maybe TRBD1 (5 bases). The CDR3 is made up of 14 amino acids. The ends were cut back, 3 bases at V and 1 base at J, with 10 bases in the middle. The germline gives CDR1 LNHDA, CDR2 SQIVND (reference sequence). The CDR3 sequence: CASSMGQGSYEQYF. Written as DNA, the CDR3 is TGTGCCAGTAGTATGGGGCAGGGATCCTACGAGCAGTACTTC.

This clone occurred once. The chain uses TRBV5-6 and TRBJ2-7; a weak D match, TRBD1 (5 bases). CDR3 length: 16 residues. The germline CDR1 and CDR2 sequences are SGHDT and YYEEEE. The V gene lost 0 bases and the J gene lost 0 bases, with 13 bases spanning the gap. CDR3 in amino acids: CASSLGGQGSSYEQYF. The CDR3 DNA reads as TGTGCCAGCAGCTTGGGTGGCCAGGGAAGCTCCTACGAGCAGTACTTC.

The rearrangement links TRBV13 to TRBJ2-3; D gene uncertain. Germline V gene sequence: CDR1 PRHDT, CDR2 FYEKMQ (reference sequence). V lost 4 bases and J 8 bases, leaving 16 bases between the germline ends. There are 14 residues in the CDR3. The CDR3 is CASSSDSLVGTQYF. CDR3 coding DNA: TGTGCCAGCAGCTCCGATTCATTAGTGGGTACGCAGTATTTT.

The V call is TRBV6-5, the J call TRBJ2-7; D is uncertain. This CDR3 contains 13 residues. Germline V gene data show CDR1 as MNHEY and CDR2 as SVGAGI. The germline V and J ends were trimmed by 0 bases and 1 base, with 4 bases remaining between them. CDR3 region: CASSYSRSYEQYF. Written as DNA, the CDR3 is TGTGCCAGCAGTTACTCGAGATCCTACGAGCAGTACTTC.

The chain couples TRBV6-5 to TRBJ1-2; D is unresolved. The germline V gene encodes CDR1 MNHEY and CDR2 SVGAGI. The CDR3 length is 13 residues. Trimming shortened V by 2 bases and J by 5 bases, and 9 bases separated the two germline ends. CDR3 DNA sequence: TGTGCCAGCAGTTACGATCTTGGTTATGGCTACACCTTC. Amino acids: CASSYDLGYGYTF.

Worth noting for this clone: The sample carries other DNA sequences with the same CDR3. The gene calls are TRBV5-1 and TRBJ1-1, with 8 bases lining up with TRBD1. J lost 5 bases, V lost 2 bases, and 2 bases had no gene match. This CDR3 has 13 amino acids. Germline V gene lookup returns CDR1 SGHRS and CDR2 YFSETQ. CDR3 loop: CASSLQGDTEAFF. The CDR3 DNA is TGCGCCAGCAGCTTACAGGGGGATACTGAAGCTTTCTTT. The full variable domain, in which reference TRBV5-1 and TRBJ1-1 provide the parts outside the CDR3, is KAGVTQTPRYLIKTRGQQVTLSCSPISGHRSVSWYQQTPGQGLQFLFEYFSETQRNKGNFPGRFSGRQFSNSRSEMNVSTLELGDSALYLCASSLQGDTEAFFGQGTRLTVV.

The V gene is TRBV12-5, the J gene TRBJ1-5; TRBD1 might be the D (5 bases). The CDR3 sequence is 15 residues long. Germline V gene sequence: CDR1 LGHNT, CDR2 FRNRAP. V lost 0 bases and J 9 bases, leaving 15 bases between the germline ends. The CDR3 is CASGLVFGDSGPQHF. Written as DNA, the CDR3 is TGTGCTAGTGGTTTGGTATTCGGGGACTCGGGGCCCCAGCATTTT.

For the CDR3, the DNA is TGTGCCAGCAGTTTACCGGGCGTTCAAGCTTTCTTT. Residues: CASSLPGVQAFF. The V gene is TRBV28, the J gene TRBJ1-1, with D uncertain. Trimming pared 2 bases from V and 9 bases from J, leaving 10 bases between. CDR3 size: 12 residues. CDR1 and CDR2 (germline): MDHEN, SYDVKM.

The gene calls are TRBV27 and TRBJ1-1; no clear D. The CDR3 sequence is 11 residues long. The ends were cut back, 5 bases at V and 5 bases at J, with 6 bases in the middle. Germline V CDR1 and CDR2: MNHEY, SMNVEV (reference sequence). CDR3 bases: TGTGCCAGCAGTGGTTGGACTGAAGCTTTCTTT. Translating gives CASSGWTEAFF.

V is TRBV27 and J is TRBJ1-5, with 8 bases lining up with TRBD1. The CDR3 runs to 16 residues. Trimming took 4 bases from V and 1 from J; bases not matched to a gene: 6. Per germline, CDR1 MNHEY and CDR2 SMNVEV (reference sequence). The CDR3 bases are TGTGCCAGCAGTTCTCAGACAGGGGCGAGCAATCAGCCCCAGCATTTT. Amino acids: CASSSQTGASNQPQHF.

A word on this clone: This specimen includes other DNA sequences encoding the same CDR3. The chain combines TRBV3-1 (or the pseudogene TRBV3-2) with TRBJ2-5; 7 bases line up with TRBD2. CDR1 and CDR2 from the germline V gene are LGHDT and YNNKEL (reference sequence). The trim removed 4 bases at V and 4 bases at J, leaving 0 bases unmatched. The CDR3 totals 12 residues. The CDR3 reads CASSRGGETQYF. The CDR3 bases are TGTGCCAGCAGCCGCGGGGGAGAGACCCAGTACTTC.

V is TRBV6-5 and J is TRBJ1-2; D unclear. V lost 4 bases and J 9 bases, leaving 12 bases between the germline ends. The CDR3 extends over 12 amino acids. The germline gives CDR1 MNHEY, CDR2 SVGAGI. The CDR3 is CASSSPDGRYTF. The CDR3 bases are TGTGCCAGCAGTTCCCCGGACGGTCGCTACACCTTC.

The chain is built from TRBV5-1 and TRBJ2-7; D is uncertain. The germline gives CDR1 SGHRS, CDR2 YFSETQ. The CDR3 length is 14 residues. The V end lost 4 bases, the J end lost 6 bases, and 17 bases lay between the germline ends. In DNA form, the CDR3 reads TGCGCCAGCAGCCCCTTTCGAAATCCGGCCGAGCAGTACTTC. Translating gives CASSPFRNPAEQYF.

This chain connects TRBV7-8 to TRBJ1-1; no definite D call. CDR1 and CDR2 (germline): SGHVS, FQNEAQ. V was pared by 2 bases and J by 5 bases, with 9 bases between. The CDR3 loop spans 13 amino acids. The CDR3 DNA sequence: TGTGCCAGCAGCTTATGGGCTAAGACTGAAGCTTTCTTT. This gives the protein CASSLWAKTEAFF.